Each of the 20 T cell receptor beta chains below was sequenced from the same sample in a study of Graves' ophthalmopathy and Graves' hyperthyroidism listed by TCRdb under 2018. These reads were obtained on an Illumina HiSeq 2000. For repertoire sequencing, TCR beta CDR3 regions were amplified from RNA transcripts. A first-round RT-PCR used HTBI primers with the Qiagen OneStep RT-PCR kit, followed by a second-round multiplex PCR, size selection and purification. The public reads were reanalyzed by TCRdb: fastp trimming at Q25, MiXCR alignment, in-frame beta chains only. Identical CDR3 proteins give one entry, which carries the most common genes and DNA. This sample has tens of thousands of distinct CDR3 sequences in its table, and roughly half of those were observed once. The ten largest make up approximately 4.8% of the sample. Sequencing was done on a sample of peripheral blood. All receptors derive from an adult woman with Graves' ophthalmopathy.

J is TRBJ2-7 and V is TRBV30; 12 nucleotides agree with TRBD2. CDR3 length: 15 residues. The trim removed 0 bases at V and 2 bases at J, leaving 2 bases unmatched. From germline, CDR1 is GTSNPN and CDR2 SVGIG (reference sequence). The CDR3 sequence is CAWSVGLAGPYEQYF. CDR3 nucleotide sequence: TGTGCCTGGAGTGTAGGACTAGCGGGACCCTACGAGCAGTACTTC.

Comments on this clonotype: This is likely a read error, given that the CDR3 carries no conserved phenylalanine or tryptophan at its end. It is unclear where the CDR3 begins or ends on the DNA, so no DNA is shown, and the CDR3 is as TCRdb lists it. This CDR3 is CASSSLSI. The genes are TRBV11-2 and TRBJ2-6. The CDR3 extends over 8 residues, inclusive of both ends. Per the germline V gene, CDR1 is SGHAT and CDR2 is FQNNGV.

Turning to this clonotype: One junction end disagrees with the germline gene, perhaps due to a read error. This chain joins TRBV5-1 and TRBJ2-1; D not resolved. The CDR3 covers 12 residues. In germline, CDR1 is SGHRS, CDR2 YFSETQ. The CDR3 bases are TGCGTCAGCAGCTTGGAGAGGTGGGGGCAGTTCTTC. As protein: CVSSLERWGQFF. Combining the CDR3 with reference TRBV5-1 and TRBJ2-1 gives the whole variable domain KAGVTQTPRYLIKTRGQQVTLSCSPISGHRSVSWYQQTPGQGLQFLFEYFSETQRNKGNFPGRFSGRQFSNSRSEMNVSTLELGDSALYLCVSSLERWGQFFGPGTRLTVL.

This clonotype came up many times. The genes are TRBV6-4 and TRBJ2-6; a possible D gene is TRBD1 (5 bases). Germline values: CDR1 MRHNA, CDR2 SNTAGT. With 2 bases removed from V and 3 bases from J, the gap between germline ends came to 5 bases. The CDR3 sequence is 14 residues long. The chain's CDR3 is CASSDRGGANVLTF. The DNA of the CDR3 is TGTGCCAGCAGTGACAGGGGTGGGGCCAACGTCCTGACTTTC.

This chain links TRBV7-2 with TRBJ2-3; D remains ambiguous. With the DNA end fitting TRBJ1-5 better, the J assignment may be wrong. The CDR3 has 16 amino acids. The V gene's germline CDR1 is SGHTA and CDR2 FQGNSA. The CDR3 sequence: CASSPRFGTSTYTQHF. CDR3 in DNA: TGTGCCAGCAGCCCACGGTTTGGAACTAGCACATATACGCAGCATTTT.

This clonotype was picked up many times. This rearrangement joins TRBV28 to TRBJ2-3; D might be TRBD1 (6 bases). Trimming removed 3 bases from V and 0 bases from J, with 10 bases in between. The CDR3 has 15 amino acids. Germline V lookup: CDR1 MDHEN, CDR2 SYDVKM. CDR3 sequence: CASSFDRSSTDTQYF. CDR3 DNA sequence: TGTGCCAGCAGTTTTGACAGGAGTAGCACAGATACGCAGTATTTT.

The chain joins TRBV2 to TRBJ1-6; 12 positions match TRBD1. Germline assignment: CDR1 SNHLY and CDR2 FYNNEI. Trimming removed 7 bases from V and 9 bases from J; junction bases left unmatched: 1. The CDR3 spans 13 residues. This CDR3 is CASTGQGASPLHF. In DNA form, the CDR3 reads TGTGCCAGCACGGGACAGGGGGCTTCACCCCTCCACTTT.

There are many counts of this clonotype. The CDR3 is CASRDRATMNTEAFF. The CDR3, as DNA: TGCGCCAGCAGGGACAGGGCCACGATGAACACTGAAGCTTTCTTT. This chain uses TRBV4-3 with TRBJ1-1; 8 bases map to TRBD1. Germline CDR1 reads LGHNA; CDR2 reads YSLEER. This CDR3 region has 15 residues. Trimming removed 6 bases from V and 0 bases from J; junction bases left unmatched: 6.

The V call is TRBV7-3, the J call TRBJ1-2; 8 nucleotides agree with TRBD1. The V and J ends lost 5 bases and 2 bases, in that order; junction bases with no gene match: 10. Germline CDR1 is SGHTA and CDR2 is FQGTGA. CDR3 length: 16 amino acids. The DNA for the CDR3 is TGTGCCAGCAGCGGTCAGGGGGCAGACTTAAACTATGGCTACACCTTC. It specifies CASSGQGADLNYGYTF. Full variable domain (outside the CDR3, taken from reference TRBV7-3 and TRBJ1-2): GAGVSQTPSNKVTEKGKYVELRCDPISGHTALYWYRQSLGQGPEFLIYFQGTGAADDSGLPNDRFFAVRPEGSVSTLKIQRTERGDSAVYLCASSGQGADLNYGYTFGSGTRLTVV.

The J gene is TRBJ1-1, the V gene TRBV15; 8 bases are shared with TRBD1. J was trimmed by 0 bases and V by 0 bases; bases with no gene match: 3. Per the germline V gene, CDR1 is LNHNV and CDR2 is YYDKDF (reference sequence). The CDR3 spans 16 residues. Here the CDR3 reads CATSRDLDRVNTEAFF. The CDR3 DNA reads TGTGCCACCAGCAGAGATCTGGACAGGGTGAACACTGAAGCTTTCTTT. Using reference TRBV15 and TRBJ1-1 for the parts outside the CDR3, the full variable domain is DAMVIQNPRYQVTQFGKPVTLSCSQTLNHNVMYWYQQKSSQAPKLLFHYYDKDFNNEADTPDNFQSRRPNTSFCFLDIRSPGLGDTAMYLCATSRDLDRVNTEAFFGQGTRLTVV.

This clonotype has a count of ten or more. The chain uses TRBV12-3 or TRBV12-4 and TRBJ2-1; 9 bases are shared with TRBD2. The CDR3 is made up of 15 amino acids. V lost 5 bases and J lost 4; bases outside the gene matches: 6. As DNA, the CDR3 is TGTGCCAGCAGTGAAGCGGGAGGTGTGTACAATGAGCAGTTCTTC. Amino acids: CASSEAGGVYNEQFF.

In this sample, this clonotype turned up a few times. The chain uses TRBV28 and TRBJ2-4, with 9 bases lining up with TRBD1. V was clipped by 1 base and J by 2 bases; unmatched bases: 3. CDR3 length: 16 amino acids. Germline V gene sequence: CDR1 MDHEN, CDR2 SYDVKM. CDR3 sequence: CASSLFGQGTKNIQYF. The DNA for the CDR3 is TGTGCCAGCAGTTTATTCGGACAGGGGACCAAAAACATTCAGTACTTC.

The gene calls are TRBV20-1 and TRBJ2-7; 10 bases map to TRBD2. The V gene end was trimmed by 0 bases and the J gene end by 7 bases; junction bases not matched to a gene: 6. The CDR3 runs 14 residues. Germline CDR1 is DFQATT and CDR2 is SNEGSKA (reference sequence). Here the CDR3 DNA reads TGCAGTGCTAGAGAACTAGCGGGGACCGGGGAGCAGTACTTC. Amino acid sequence: CSARELAGTGEQYF.

This clonotype was picked up many times. An end of the junction does not agree with germline; a read error may underlie this. The gene calls are TRBV5-1 and TRBJ1-5, with 10 bases that match TRBD1. The CDR3 length is 16 residues. Germline-derived CDR1 and CDR2 are SGHRS and YFSETQ. CDR3 region: CAGSLTGTGDDQPQHF. CDR3 in DNA: TGCGCCGGCAGCTTAACCGGGACAGGGGATGATCAGCCCCAGCATTTT.

The rearrangement links TRBV10-3 to TRBJ2-5; D gene ambiguous. Germline CDR1 is ENHRY and CDR2 is SYGVKD. The V gene lost 0 bases and the J gene lost 5 bases, with 4 bases spanning the gap. The CDR3 extends over 12 amino acids. The CDR3 DNA sequence: TGTGCCATCAGTGAGTCGGGGGAGACCCAGTACTTC. It encodes CAISESGETQYF.

This clonotype was seen ten or more times. The chain couples TRBV9 to TRBJ1-1; D is possibly TRBD1 (6 bases). This CDR3 has 15 residues. V was shortened by 4 bases and J by 0 bases, with 13 bases between the two germline ends. Germline-derived CDR1 and CDR2 are SGDLS and YYNGEE. The CDR3 DNA is TGTGCCAGCAGCTCATCCACAGGGATGAACACTGAAGCTTTCTTT. This encodes CASSSSTGMNTEAFF.

This clonotype was detected many times. The chain is built from TRBV28 and TRBJ1-2; D unresolved. V dropped 3 bases and J dropped 8 bases, with 13 bases sitting between them. CDR3 length equals 13 residues. Germline CDR1 reads MDHEN; CDR2 reads SYDVKM. The CDR3: CASSFSVSGGYTF. The CDR3 region has the DNA TGTGCCAGCAGTTTCTCAGTCTCGGGAGGCTACACCTTC.

This clonotype was observed at least ten times. The chain recombines TRBV11-2 with TRBJ2-3; TRBD2 agrees at 9 bases. Unmatched junction bases numbered 12, after V lost 6 bases and J lost 5 bases. CDR3 size: 16 residues. Germline V gene data show CDR1 as SGHAT and CDR2 as FQNNGV. This CDR3 is CASSSSDGLAKDTQYF. The DNA of the CDR3 is TGTGCCAGCAGTTCCTCCGATGGACTAGCGAAAGATACGCAGTATTTT. Full variable domain (remainder filled in from reference TRBV11-2 and TRBJ2-3): EAGVAQSPRYKIIEKRQSVAFWCNPISGHATLYWYQQILGQGPKLLIQFQNNGVVDDSQLPKDRFSAERLKGVDSTLKIQPAKLEDSAVYLCASSSSDGLAKDTQYFGPGTRLTVL.

The chain couples TRBV19 to TRBJ1-4, with D possibly TRBD1 on 6 matching bases. The CDR3 extends over 16 amino acids. Trimming took 3 bases from V and 5 from J, leaving 16 bases between them. Germline CDR1 and CDR2: LNHDA and SQIVND (reference sequence). The CDR3 DNA follows: TGTGCCAGTAGTATGGGGCGGGGGCCTCACAATGAAAAACTGTTTTTT. This codes for CASSMGRGPHNEKLFF. Complete variable domain (other parts from reference TRBV19 and TRBJ1-4): DGGITQSPKYLFRKEGQNVTLSCEQNLNHDAMYWYRQDPGQGLRLIYYSQIVNDFQKGDIAEGYSVSREKKESFPLTVTSAQKNPTAFYLCASSMGRGPHNEKLFFGSGTQLSVL.

The V call is TRBV7-8, the J call TRBJ2-6; possible D gene TRBD1, 6 bases. The V end lost 3 bases, the J end lost 4 bases, and 13 bases lay between the germline ends. This CDR3 spans 16 amino acids. Germline CDR1 is SGHVS and CDR2 is FQNEAQ. The CDR3 nucleotides are TGTGCCAGCAGCTTGTTCCGGGACACCGGGGCCAACGTCCTGACTTTC. Its translation is CASSLFRDTGANVLTF.